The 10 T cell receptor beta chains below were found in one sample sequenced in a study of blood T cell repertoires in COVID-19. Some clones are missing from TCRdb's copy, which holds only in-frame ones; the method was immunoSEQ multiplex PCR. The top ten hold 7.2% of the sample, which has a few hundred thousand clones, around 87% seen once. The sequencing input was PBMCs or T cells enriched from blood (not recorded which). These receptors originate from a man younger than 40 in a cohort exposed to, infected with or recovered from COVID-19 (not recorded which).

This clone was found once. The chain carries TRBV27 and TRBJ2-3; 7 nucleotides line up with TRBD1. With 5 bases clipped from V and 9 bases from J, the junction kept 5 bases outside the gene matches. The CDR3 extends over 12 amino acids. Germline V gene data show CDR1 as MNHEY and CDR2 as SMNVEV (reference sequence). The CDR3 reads CASSRVTGTQYF. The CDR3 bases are TGTGCCAGCAGTCGTGTGACAGGGACGCAGTATTTT.

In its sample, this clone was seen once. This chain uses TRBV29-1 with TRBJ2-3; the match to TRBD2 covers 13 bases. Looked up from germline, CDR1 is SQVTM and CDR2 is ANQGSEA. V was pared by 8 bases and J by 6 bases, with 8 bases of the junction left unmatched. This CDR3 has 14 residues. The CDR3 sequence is CSYGGLAGRDTQYF. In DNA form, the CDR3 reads TGCAGCTATGGGGGACTAGCGGGACGTGATACGCAGTATTTT.

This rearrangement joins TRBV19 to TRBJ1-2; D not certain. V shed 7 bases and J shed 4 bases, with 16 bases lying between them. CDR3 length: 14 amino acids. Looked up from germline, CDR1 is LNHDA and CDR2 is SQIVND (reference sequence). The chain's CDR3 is CASTTSGGVYGYTF. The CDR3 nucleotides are TGTGCCAGTACAACCAGCGGCGGGGTCTATGGCTACACCTTC.

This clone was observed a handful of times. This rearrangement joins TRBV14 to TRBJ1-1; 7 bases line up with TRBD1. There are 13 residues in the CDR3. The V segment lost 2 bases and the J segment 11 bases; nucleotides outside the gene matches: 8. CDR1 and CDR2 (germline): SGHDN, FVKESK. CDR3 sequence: CASSQTSTGIAFF. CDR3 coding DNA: TGTGCCAGCAGCCAAACGTCGACAGGGATCGCTTTCTTT.

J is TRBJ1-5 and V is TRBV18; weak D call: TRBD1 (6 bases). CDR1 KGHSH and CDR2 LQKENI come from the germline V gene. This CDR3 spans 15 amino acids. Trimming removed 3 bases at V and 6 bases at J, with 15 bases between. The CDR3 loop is CASSPKVGAGQPQHF. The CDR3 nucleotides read TGTGCCAGCTCACCGAAAGTGGGGGCTGGTCAGCCCCAGCATTTT.

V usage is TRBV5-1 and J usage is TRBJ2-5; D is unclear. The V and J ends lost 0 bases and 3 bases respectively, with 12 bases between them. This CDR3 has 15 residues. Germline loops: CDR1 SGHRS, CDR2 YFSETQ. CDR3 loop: CASSLGWAEKETQYF. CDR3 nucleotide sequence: TGCGCCAGCAGCTTGGGTTGGGCAGAGAAAGAGACCCAGTACTTC.

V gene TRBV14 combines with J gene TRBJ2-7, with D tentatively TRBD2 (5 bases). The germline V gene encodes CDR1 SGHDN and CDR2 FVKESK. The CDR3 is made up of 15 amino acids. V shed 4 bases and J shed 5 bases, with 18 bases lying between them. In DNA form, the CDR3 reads TGTGCCAGCAGCCCTGGGAGAAGTTACGTGGACGAGCAGTACTTC. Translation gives CASSPGRSYVDEQYF.

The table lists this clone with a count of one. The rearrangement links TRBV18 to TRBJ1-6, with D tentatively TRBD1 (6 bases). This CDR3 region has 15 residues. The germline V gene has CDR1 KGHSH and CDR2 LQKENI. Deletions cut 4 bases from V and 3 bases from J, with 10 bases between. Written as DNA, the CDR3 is TGTGCCAGCTCACGGACAGAAAGCTATAATTCACCCCTCCACTTT. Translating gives CASSRTESYNSPLHF.

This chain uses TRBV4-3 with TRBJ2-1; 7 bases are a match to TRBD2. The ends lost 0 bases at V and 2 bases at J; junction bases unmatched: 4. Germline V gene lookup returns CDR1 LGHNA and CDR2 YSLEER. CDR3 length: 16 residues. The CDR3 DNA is TGCGCCAGCAGCCAAGACGGCCTAGCGGCCTACAATGAGCAGTTCTTC. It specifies CASSQDGLAAYNEQFF.

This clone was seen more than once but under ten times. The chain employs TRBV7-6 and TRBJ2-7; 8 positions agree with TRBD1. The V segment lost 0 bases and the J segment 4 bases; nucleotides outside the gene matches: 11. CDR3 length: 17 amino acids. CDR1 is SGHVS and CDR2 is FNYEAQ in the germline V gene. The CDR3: CASSLAGQGSASYEQYF. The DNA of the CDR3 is TGTGCCAGCAGCTTAGCCGGACAGGGATCGGCTTCTTACGAGCAGTACTTC. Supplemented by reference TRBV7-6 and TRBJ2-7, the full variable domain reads GAGVSQSPRYKVTKRGQDVALRCDPISGHVSLYWYRQALGQGPEFLTYFNYEAQQDKSGLPNDRFSAERPEGSISTLTIQRTEQRDSAMYRCASSLAGQGSASYEQYFGPGTRLTVT.